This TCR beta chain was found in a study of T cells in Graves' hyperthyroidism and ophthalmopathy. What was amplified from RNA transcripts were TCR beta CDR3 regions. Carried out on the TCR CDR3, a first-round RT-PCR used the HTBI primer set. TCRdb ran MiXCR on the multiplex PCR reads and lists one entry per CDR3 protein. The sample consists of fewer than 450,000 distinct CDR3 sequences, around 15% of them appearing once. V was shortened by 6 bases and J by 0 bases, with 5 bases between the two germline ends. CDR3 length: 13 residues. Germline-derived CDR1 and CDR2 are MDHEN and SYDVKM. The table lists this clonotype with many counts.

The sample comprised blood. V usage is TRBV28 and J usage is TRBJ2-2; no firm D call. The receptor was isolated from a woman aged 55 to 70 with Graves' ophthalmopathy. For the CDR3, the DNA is TGTGCCAGCAGGTTCGCGAACACCGGGGAGCTGTTTTTT. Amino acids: CASRFANTGELFF.